This is a list of T cell receptor beta chains from one sample in a study of CD8 T cells in Susac syndrome. TCRdb re-called the immunoSEQ multiplex PCR reads through MiXCR, storing one row per CDR3 protein. The sample yields 71,000 or so distinct CDR3 sequences, roughly 93% seen once. Sequenced input: CD4+ T cells from PBMCs. Receptors were obtained from a human donor with Susac syndrome. The conserved cysteine and the conserved F or W are not part of the CDR3 here.

J	V	CDR3
TRBJ2-7	TRBV18	ASSPRTGGIYEQY
TRBJ2-5	TRBV9	ASSARTALQETQY
TRBJ2-7	TRBV30	AWDLGGTEQY
TRBJ1-3	TRBV6-2/TRBV6-3	ASSYGSYSGNTIY
TRBJ2-1	TRBV6-2/TRBV6-3	ASSYSRGYNEQF
TRBJ2-3	TRBV6-5	ASRGSADTQY
TRBJ2-3	TRBV19	ASSIGWDRADTQY
TRBJ2-1	TRBV5-6	ASSLLIQAAGNEQF
TRBJ2-1	TRBV5-4	ASSWRVVDNEQF
TRBJ2-3	TRBV7-6	ASSPNGRPSTDTQY
TRBJ2-7	TRBV7-9	ASSLSQNSYEQY
TRBJ2-3	TRBV10-1	ASSPQGDRGVRPLTDTQY
TRBJ2-1	TRBV7-2	ASSYTNEQF
TRBJ2-3	TRBV5-6	ASSLEAGLGTDTQY
TRBJ2-4	TRBV5-1	ASSLFAAKNIQY
TRBJ1-6	TRBV9	ASSVDGDRYNSPLH
TRBJ2-5	TRBV7-2	ASSLGTGGGQETQY
TRBJ2-1	TRBV19	ASTLTPVSSYNEQF
TRBJ2-5	TRBV10-3	AIRPTSGGSQETQY
TRBJ2-5	TRBV7-6	ASSPQLQETQY
TRBJ2-3	TRBV4-1	ASSHLGQAITDTQY
TRBJ2-5	TRBV7-9	ASSISGGVETQY
TRBJ2-1	TRBV4-2	ASSQVGTGVNEQF
TRBJ2-2	TRBV20-1	SASSRDRGWTGELF
TRBJ2-3	TRBV7-3	ASGRGSDTQY
TRBJ2-4	TRBV4-3	ASSRTVAKNIQY
TRBJ1-2	TRBV5-1	ASSYGGDYGYT
TRBJ1-2	TRBV3-1	ASSQEVRQNYGYT
TRBJ2-3	TRBV7-3	ASSLGTGGDTQY
TRBJ2-5	TRBV30	AWSRGLAGGHFRETQY
TRBJ1-5	TRBV7-7	ASSPFGQPQH
TRBJ2-5	TRBV7-2	ASSLDRGGETQY
TRBJ2-5	TRBV12-5	ASGPGQGSETQY
TRBJ2-3	TRBV7-2	ASSSGLAGGWDTQY
TRBJ1-1	TRBV6-2/TRBV6-3	ASSYFGSRGEAF
TRBJ2-7	TRBV6-5	ASSYSGTGPYEQY
TRBJ2-7	TRBV18	ASSPQRTDEQY
TRBJ2-3	TRBV6-6	ASRFIGTDTQY
TRBJ2-7	TRBV20-1	SASGWGSYEQY
TRBJ2-1	TRBV28	ASRVRSSYNEQF
TRBJ2-3	TRBV7-9	ASSSYRSSGQGGGDTQY
TRBJ2-7	TRBV12-3/TRBV12-4	ASSPGRGWSYEQY
TRBJ2-5	TRBV7-2	ASSLTGRRGAETQY
TRBJ2-2	TRBV28	ASSPPFTYRELF
TRBJ1-6	TRBV5-5	ASALDGDSNSPLH
TRBJ2-5	TRBV7-2	ASSFRLAGDGETQY
TRBJ2-1	TRBV24-1	ATSDSTGTGPYNEQF
TRBJ2-7	TRBV27	ASSFKSSYEQY
TRBJ2-3	TRBV5-4	ASSLTGAGVRDTQY
TRBJ1-4	TRBV20-1	SAPLSTNEKLF
TRBJ1-4	TRBV20-1	SARDLFWQGNEKLF
TRBJ2-7	TRBV28	ATRRPDSYEQY
TRBJ1-2	TRBV20-1	SAAIPGQGVRGYT
TRBJ1-5	TRBV6-2/TRBV6-3	ASSYGRRGNQPQH